The 5 T cell receptor beta chains listed next were all sequenced from one sample in a study of regulatory T cells in long-lasting Graves disease. Indicated time point: newly diagnosed GD, antithyroid drugs for less than 3 months. The TCR library was made from RNA that had been extracted from PBMCs in TRIzol. In building TCR beta libraries, iRepertoire HTBI primers were used together with Arm-PCR of CDR3 regions. TCRdb processed the multiplex PCR reads anew with MiXCR; each CDR3 protein has one entry. There are more than 450,000 distinct CDR3 sequences in the sample; about 12% occur only once, and roughly 8.2% lies in the top ten. This sample was shared with a second study, whose subject was T cells in Graves' hyperthyroidism and ophthalmopathy.

The sequencing used peripheral blood mononuclear cells (PBMCs), collected at new diagnosis, from a patient treated with antithyroid drugs. The receptors were gathered from a woman under 40 with Graves disease.

Concerning this clonotype itself: A clone one base away is much larger, so this may be a read error. The chain uses TRBV27 and TRBJ2-7, with D hard to call. This CDR3 is built from 13 residues. V lost 3 bases and J 7 bases, leaving 13 bases between the germline ends. Germline values: CDR1 MNHEY, CDR2 SMNVEV (reference sequence). The CDR3 DNA follows: TGTGCCAGCAGTTTCCGGTTCTACAATGAGCAGTACTTC. It codes for CASSFRFYNEQYF.

The sample holds a few counts of this clonotype. CDR3 amino acids: CASSQDRSNSGANVLTF. The CDR3 coding sequence is TGCGCCAGCAGCCAAGATAGAAGCAACTCTGGGGCCAACGTCCTGACTTTC. The chain employs TRBV4-1 and TRBJ2-6; no firm D call. CDR3 length: 17 residues. The germline V gene encodes CDR1 MGHRA and CDR2 YSYEKL. V was pared by 0 bases and J by 0 bases, with 9 bases between.

This clonotype has ten or more counts. CDR3 amino acids: CASSRTASNEKLFF. CDR3 coding DNA: TGTGCCAGCAGTAGGACAGCAAGTAATGAAAAACTGTTTTTT. This chain uses TRBV6-1 with TRBJ1-4; TRBD1 might be the D (6 bases). The CDR3 is 14 amino acids. Trimming pared 5 bases from V and 4 bases from J, leaving 11 bases between. Germline loops: CDR1 MNHNS, CDR2 SASEGT.

This clonotype appeared many times. The chain uses TRBV2 and TRBJ1-1; 10 bases are shared with TRBD1. Trimming removed 6 bases from V and 1 base from J; junction bases left unmatched: 2. Germline CDR1 and CDR2: SNHLY and FYNNEI. The CDR3 has 14 residues. The CDR3 protein is CASRRDRGNTEAFF. DNA for the CDR3: TGTGCCAGCAGAAGGGACAGGGGGAACACTGAAGCTTTCTTT.

This clonotype has at least ten counts. The chain employs TRBV6-1 and TRBJ2-7; weak D call: TRBD2 (6 bases). Trimming cost V 4 bases and J 0 bases, with 13 bases left between them. Per the germline V gene, CDR1 is MNHNS and CDR2 is SASEGT. The CDR3 has 15 residues. The DNA of the CDR3 is TGTGCCAGCAGTGCATCTAGCGCACTCTCCTACGAGCAGTACTTC. Its protein is CASSASSALSYEQYF.